This note documents a single TCR beta chain sequence. About five patients' sorted CD4+ cells yielded CD25+CD127- cells. This sample stems from a study of CD8+ T cells in alopecia areata. Investigators isolated RNA and reverse transcribed it into cDNA to act as the sequencing template. TCRdb keeps only in-frame clones here, not all; method: immunoSEQ multiplex PCR. Found here are more than 11,000 clones, approximately 58% of them singletons; the top ten hold over 3%. The J segment lost 5 bases and the V segment lost 5 bases, leaving 15 bases of the junction unmatched. Germline V gene sequence: CDR1 SGHVS, CDR2 FNYEAQ. There are 17 residues in the CDR3.

The genes are TRBV7-6 and TRBJ2-3, with 8 nucleotides matching TRBD2. Sequencing input: CD4+ Tregs sorted from blood. The clonotype originates from a human donor with alopecia areata. The CDR3 DNA is TGTGCCAGCAGCCCTAGCCCCCCAGCGGGAGTTGAAGATACGCAGTATTTT. Translation gives CASSPSPPAGVEDTQYF.